This TCR beta chain was retrieved from a study of T-cell reconstitution after alpha-beta-depleted transplantation in children. The CDR3 runs 21 residues. V shed 0 bases, J shed 0 bases, and the junction held 18 bases outside the gene matches. Per germline, CDR1 MGHDK and CDR2 SYGVNS. Unique molecular identifiers were used in preparing the TCRbeta library. TCRdb redid the calling of the PCR reads with MiXCR, one entry per CDR3 protein. The repertoire consists of 420,000 or so distinct CDR3 sequences, with 11% occurring once and the leading ten covering 4.5% to 7%. The rearrangement uses TRBV25-1 and TRBJ2-3; 7 bases align to TRBD2. Here the sequenced sample was PBMCs from the stem cell graft donor, taken from the stem cell graft. The TCR originated in a human donor who donated a stem cell graft to a child with acute myeloid leukemia. The CDR3 nucleotides are TGTGCCAGCAGTGAATATTTTTTTACCGGGGAGGGACGCCAAAGCACAGATACGCAGTATTTT. Its protein is CASSEYFFTGEGRQSTDTQYF. Using reference TRBV25-1 and TRBJ2-3 for the parts outside the CDR3, the full variable domain is EADIYQTPRYLVIGTGKKITLECSQTMGHDKMYWYQQDPGMELHLIHYSYGVNSTEKGDLSSESTVSRIRTEHFPLTLESARPSHTSQYLCASSEYFFTGEGRQSTDTQYFGPGTRLTVL.